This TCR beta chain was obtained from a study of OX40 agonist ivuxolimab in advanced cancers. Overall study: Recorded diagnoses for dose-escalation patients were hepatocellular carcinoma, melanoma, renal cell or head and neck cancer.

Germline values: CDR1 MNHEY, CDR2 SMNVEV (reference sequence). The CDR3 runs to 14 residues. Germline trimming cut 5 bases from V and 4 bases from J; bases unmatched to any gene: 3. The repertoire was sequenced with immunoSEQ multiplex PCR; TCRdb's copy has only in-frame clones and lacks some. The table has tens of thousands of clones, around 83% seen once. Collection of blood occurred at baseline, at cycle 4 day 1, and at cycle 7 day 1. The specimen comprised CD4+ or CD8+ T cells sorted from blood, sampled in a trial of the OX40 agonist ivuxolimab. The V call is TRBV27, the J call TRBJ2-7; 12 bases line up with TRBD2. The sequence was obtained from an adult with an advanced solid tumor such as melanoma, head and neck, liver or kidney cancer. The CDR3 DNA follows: TGTGCCAGCAGTACGACTAGCGGGGGATACGAGCAGTACTTC. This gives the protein CASSTTSGGYEQYF.